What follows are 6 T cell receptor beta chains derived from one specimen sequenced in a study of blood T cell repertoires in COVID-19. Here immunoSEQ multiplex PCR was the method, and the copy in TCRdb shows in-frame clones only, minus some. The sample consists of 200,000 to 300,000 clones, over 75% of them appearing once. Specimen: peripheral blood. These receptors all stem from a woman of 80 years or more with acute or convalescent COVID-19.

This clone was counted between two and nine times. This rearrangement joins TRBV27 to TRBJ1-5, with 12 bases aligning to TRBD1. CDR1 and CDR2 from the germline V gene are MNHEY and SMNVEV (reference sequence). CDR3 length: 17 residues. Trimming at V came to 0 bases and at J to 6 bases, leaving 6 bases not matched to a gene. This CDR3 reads CASSLSGTGGDGQPQHF. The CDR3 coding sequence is TGTGCCAGCAGTTTATCGGGGACAGGGGGCGATGGTCAGCCCCAGCATTTT.

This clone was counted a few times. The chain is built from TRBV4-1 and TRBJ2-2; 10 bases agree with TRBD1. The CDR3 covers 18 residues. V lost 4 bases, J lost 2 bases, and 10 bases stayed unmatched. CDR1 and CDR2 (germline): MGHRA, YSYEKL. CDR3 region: CASSPTGGVFENTGELFF. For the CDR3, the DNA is TGCGCCAGCAGCCCGACAGGGGGCGTCTTTGAAAACACCGGGGAGCTGTTTTTT.

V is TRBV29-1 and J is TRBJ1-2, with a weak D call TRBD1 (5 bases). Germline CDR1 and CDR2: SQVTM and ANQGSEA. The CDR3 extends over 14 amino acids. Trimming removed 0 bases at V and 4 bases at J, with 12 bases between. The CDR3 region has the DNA TGCAGCGTTGAAGATGGGGGGATACTCTATGGCTACACCTTC. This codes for CSVEDGGILYGYTF.

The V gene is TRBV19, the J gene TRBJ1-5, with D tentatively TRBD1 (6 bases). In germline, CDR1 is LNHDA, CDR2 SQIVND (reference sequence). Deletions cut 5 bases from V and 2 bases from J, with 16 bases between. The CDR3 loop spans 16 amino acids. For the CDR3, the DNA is TGTGCCAGTAGTGCAGGGGCGGACGTGGGCAATCAGCCCCAGCATTTT. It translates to CASSAGADVGNQPQHF.

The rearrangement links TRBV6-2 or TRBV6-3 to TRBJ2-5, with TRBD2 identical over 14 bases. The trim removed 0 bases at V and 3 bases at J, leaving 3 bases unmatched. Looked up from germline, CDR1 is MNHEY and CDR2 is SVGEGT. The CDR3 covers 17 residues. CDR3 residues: CASSYSTGLAGEETQYF. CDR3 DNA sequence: TGTGCCAGCAGTTACTCGACGGGACTAGCGGGGGAAGAGACCCAGTACTTC.

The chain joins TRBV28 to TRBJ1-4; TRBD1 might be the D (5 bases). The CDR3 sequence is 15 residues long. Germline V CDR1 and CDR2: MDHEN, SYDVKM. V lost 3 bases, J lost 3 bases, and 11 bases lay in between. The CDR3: CASSFLQGPNEKLFF. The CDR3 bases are TGTGCCAGCAGTTTCCTCCAGGGCCCTAATGAAAAACTGTTTTTT.